The present T cell receptor (beta chain) was sequenced within a study of shared clonotypes between healthy human individuals. Produced via immunoSEQ multiplex PCR; TCRdb's table is partial and in-frame only. The data hold some 2 million clones, with approximately 95% observed a single time. Terminally differentiated effector memory CD45RA+ cells were excluded by CCR7 positive selection of CD45RO-negative cells. This sequence was found in a man aged 18 to 29 in good health. The sequenced sample consisted of naive CD8+ T cells sorted from blood.

CDR3: CASSVGGEYYEQYF. DNA for the CDR3: TGTGCCAGCAGTGTCGGAGGGGAGTACTACGAGCAGTACTTC. This chain connects TRBV6-1 to TRBJ2-7, with a weak D call TRBD2 (6 bases). The V end was cut by 4 bases, the J end by 3 bases, with 13 bases between. This CDR3 region has 14 residues. CDR1 and CDR2 (germline): MNHNS, SASEGT.